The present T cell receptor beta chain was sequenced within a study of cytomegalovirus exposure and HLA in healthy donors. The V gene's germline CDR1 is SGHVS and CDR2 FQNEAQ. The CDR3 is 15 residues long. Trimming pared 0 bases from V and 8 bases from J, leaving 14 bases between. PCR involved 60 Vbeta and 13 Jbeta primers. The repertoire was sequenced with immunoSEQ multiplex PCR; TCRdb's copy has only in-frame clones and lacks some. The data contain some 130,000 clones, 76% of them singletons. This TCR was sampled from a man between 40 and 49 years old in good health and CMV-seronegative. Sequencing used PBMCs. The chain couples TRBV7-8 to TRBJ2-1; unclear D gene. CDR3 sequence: CASSLAIMGVDEQFF. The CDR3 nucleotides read TGTGCCAGCAGCTTAGCGATAATGGGCGTTGATGAGCAGTTCTTC.